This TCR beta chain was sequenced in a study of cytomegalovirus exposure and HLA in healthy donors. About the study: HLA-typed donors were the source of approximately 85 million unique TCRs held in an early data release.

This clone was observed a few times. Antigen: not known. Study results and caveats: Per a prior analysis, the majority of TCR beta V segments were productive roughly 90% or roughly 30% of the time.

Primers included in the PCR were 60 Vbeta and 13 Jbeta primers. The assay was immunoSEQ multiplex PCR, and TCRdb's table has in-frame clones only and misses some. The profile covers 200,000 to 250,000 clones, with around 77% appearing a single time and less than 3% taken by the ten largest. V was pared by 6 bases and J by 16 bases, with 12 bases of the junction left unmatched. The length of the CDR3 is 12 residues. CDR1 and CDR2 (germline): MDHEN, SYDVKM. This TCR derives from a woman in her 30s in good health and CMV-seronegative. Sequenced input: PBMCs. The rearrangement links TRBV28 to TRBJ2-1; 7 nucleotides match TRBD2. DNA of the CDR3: TGTGCCAGCAGCGGCCCGGGGGGTGAGCGCTTCTTC. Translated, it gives CASSGPGGERFF.